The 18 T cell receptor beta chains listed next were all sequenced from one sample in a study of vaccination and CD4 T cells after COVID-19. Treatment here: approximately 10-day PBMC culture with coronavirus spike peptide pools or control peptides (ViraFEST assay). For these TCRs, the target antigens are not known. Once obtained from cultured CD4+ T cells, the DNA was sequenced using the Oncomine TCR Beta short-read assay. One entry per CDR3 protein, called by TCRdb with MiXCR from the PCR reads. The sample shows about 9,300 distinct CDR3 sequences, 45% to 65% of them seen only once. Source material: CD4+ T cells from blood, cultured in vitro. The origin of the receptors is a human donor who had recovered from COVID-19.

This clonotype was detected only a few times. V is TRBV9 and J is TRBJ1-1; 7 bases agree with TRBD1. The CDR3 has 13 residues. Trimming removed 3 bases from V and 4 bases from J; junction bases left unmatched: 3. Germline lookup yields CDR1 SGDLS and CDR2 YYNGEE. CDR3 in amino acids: CASSEGTVTEAFF. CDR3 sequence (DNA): TGTGCCAGCAGCGAGGGGACAGTCACTGAAGCTTTCTTT. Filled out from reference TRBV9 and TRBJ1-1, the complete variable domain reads DSGVTQTPKHLITATGQRVTLRCSPRSGDLSVYWYQQSLDQGLQFLIQYYNGEERAKGNILERFSAQQFPDLHSELNLSSLELGDSALYFCASSEGTVTEAFFGQGTRLTVV.

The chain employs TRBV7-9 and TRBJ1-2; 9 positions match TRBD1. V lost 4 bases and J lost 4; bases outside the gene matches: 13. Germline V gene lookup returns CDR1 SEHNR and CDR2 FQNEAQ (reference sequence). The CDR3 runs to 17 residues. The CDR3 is CASSYETGGNRRYGYTF. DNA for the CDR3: TGTGCCAGCAGCTACGAGACAGGGGGTAATCGTCGCTATGGCTACACCTTC.

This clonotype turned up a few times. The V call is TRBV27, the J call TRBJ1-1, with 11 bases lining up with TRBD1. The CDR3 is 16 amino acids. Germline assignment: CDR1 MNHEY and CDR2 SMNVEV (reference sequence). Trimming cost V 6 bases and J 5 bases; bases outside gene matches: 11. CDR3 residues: CASRPTGTGGGTEAFF. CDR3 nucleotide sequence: TGTGCCAGCAGGCCCACCGGGACAGGGGGTGGAACTGAAGCTTTCTTT.

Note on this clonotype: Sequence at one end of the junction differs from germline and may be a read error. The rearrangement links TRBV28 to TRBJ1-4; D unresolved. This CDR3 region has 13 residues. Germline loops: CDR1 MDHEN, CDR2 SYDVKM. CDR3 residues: CATRRTANEKPFF. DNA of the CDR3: TGTGCCACCAGGAGGACGGCGAATGAAAAACCGTTTTTT.

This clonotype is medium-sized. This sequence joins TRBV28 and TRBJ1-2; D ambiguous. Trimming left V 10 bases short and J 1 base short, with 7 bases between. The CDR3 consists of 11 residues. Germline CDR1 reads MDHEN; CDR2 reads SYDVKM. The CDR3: CATYINYGYTF. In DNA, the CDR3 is TGTGCCACCTACATTAACTATGGCTACACCTTC.

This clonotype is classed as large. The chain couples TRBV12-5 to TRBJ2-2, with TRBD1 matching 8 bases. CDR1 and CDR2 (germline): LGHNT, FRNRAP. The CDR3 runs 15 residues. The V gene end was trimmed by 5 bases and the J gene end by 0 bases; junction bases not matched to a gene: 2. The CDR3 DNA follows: TGTGCTAGTGGTCAGGACAGGGCGAACACCGGGGAGCTGTTTTTT. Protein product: CASGQDRANTGELFF.

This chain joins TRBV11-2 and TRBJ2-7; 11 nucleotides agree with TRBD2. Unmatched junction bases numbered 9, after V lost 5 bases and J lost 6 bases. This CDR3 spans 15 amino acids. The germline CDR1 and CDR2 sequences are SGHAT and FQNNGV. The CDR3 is CASSGLSGRAPEQYF. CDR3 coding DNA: TGTGCCAGCAGCGGACTTAGCGGGAGGGCCCCCGAGCAGTACTTC.

The CDR3 DNA sequence: TGTGCCAGCAGCAATACAGGACTACTTCTCTACGAGCAGTACTTC. It yields the protein CASSNTGLLLYEQYF. The V and J genes are TRBV11-2 and TRBJ2-7; weak D call: TRBD2 (6 bases). V was cut by 5 bases and J by 3 bases, with 17 bases left in between. CDR3 length: 15 residues. Looked up from germline, CDR1 is SGHAT and CDR2 is FQNNGV. Looking up the rest from reference TRBV11-2 and TRBJ2-7 gives the full variable domain: EAGVAQSPRYKIIEKRQSVAFWCNPISGHATLYWYQQILGQGPKLLIQFQNNGVVDDSQLPKDRFSAERLKGVDSTLKIQPAKLEDSAVYLCASSNTGLLLYEQYFGPGTRLTVT.

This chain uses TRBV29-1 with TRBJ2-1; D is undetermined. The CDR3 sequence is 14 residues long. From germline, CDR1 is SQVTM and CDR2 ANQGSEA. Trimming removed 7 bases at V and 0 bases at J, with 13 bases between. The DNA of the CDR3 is TGCAGCGCCCTCGCCGGGTACTCCTACAATGAGCAGTTCTTC. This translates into CSALAGYSYNEQFF.

The DNA for the CDR3 is TGTGCCAGCAGTCCAGGGGGAGAACCTACTGAAGCTTTCTTT. Translation: CASSPGGEPTEAFF. The chain couples TRBV6-1 to TRBJ1-1, with 7 bases aligning to TRBD1. The CDR3 totals 14 residues. V was pared by 5 bases and J by 5 bases, with 8 bases of the junction left unmatched. Germline CDR1 is MNHNS and CDR2 is SASEGT.

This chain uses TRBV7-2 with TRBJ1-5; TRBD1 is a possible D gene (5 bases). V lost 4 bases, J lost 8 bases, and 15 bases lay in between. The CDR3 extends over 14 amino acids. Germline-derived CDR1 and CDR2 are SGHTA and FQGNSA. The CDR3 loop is CASSSSGTVKPQHF. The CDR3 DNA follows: TGTGCCAGCAGCTCGTCCGGGACGGTAAAGCCCCAGCATTTT.

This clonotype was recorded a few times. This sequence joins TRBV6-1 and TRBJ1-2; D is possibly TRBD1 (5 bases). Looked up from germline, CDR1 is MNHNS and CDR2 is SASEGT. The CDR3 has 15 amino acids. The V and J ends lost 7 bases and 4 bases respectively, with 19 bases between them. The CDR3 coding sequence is TGTGCCAGCAACCCGACCCTGGGGCAGGGCTATGGCTACACCTTC. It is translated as CASNPTLGQGYGYTF.

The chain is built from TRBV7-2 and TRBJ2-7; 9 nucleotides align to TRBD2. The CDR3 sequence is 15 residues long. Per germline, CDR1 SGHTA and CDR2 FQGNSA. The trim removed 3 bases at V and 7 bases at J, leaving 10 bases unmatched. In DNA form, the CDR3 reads TGTGCCAGCAGCTTGGATAGCGGGAGAACGAGGGAGCAGTACTTC. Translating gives CASSLDSGRTREQYF.

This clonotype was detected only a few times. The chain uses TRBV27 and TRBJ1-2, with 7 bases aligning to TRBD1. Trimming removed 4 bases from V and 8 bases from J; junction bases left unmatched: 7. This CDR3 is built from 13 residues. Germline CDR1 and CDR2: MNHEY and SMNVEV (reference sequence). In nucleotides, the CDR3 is TGTGCCAGCAGTTACAGGGGATCGGGAGGCTACACCTTC. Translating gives CASSYRGSGGYTF.

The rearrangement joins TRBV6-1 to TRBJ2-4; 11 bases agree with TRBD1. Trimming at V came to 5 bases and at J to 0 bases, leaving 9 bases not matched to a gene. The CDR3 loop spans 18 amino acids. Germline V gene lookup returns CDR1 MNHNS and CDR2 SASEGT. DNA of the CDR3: TGTGCCAGCAGTCCAACCCCGGGACAGGGGGGAGCCAAAAACATTCAGTACTTC. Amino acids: CASSPTPGQGGAKNIQYF.

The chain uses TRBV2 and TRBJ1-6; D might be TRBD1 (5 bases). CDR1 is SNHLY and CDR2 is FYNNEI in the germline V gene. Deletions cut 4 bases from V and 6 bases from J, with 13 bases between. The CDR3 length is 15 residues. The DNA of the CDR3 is TGTGCCAGCAGTGCCCTCGAGGGGCGTAATTCACCCCTCCACTTT. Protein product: CASSALEGRNSPLHF.

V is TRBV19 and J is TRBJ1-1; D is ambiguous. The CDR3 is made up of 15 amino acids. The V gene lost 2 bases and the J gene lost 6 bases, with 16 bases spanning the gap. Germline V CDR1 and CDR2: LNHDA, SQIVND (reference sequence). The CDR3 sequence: CASSILTGLGSEAFF. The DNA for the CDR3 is TGTGCCAGTAGTATATTAACGGGGTTAGGGTCTGAAGCTTTCTTT.

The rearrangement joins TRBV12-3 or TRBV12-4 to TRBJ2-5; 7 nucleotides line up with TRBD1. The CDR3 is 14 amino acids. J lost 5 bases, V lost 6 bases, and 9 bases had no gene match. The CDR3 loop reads CASSQGGLPETQYF. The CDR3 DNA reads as TGTGCCAGCAGCCAAGGGGGCCTTCCGGAGACCCAGTACTTC.